The 20 T cell receptor beta chains listed next were all sequenced from one sample in a study of blood T cell repertoires in COVID-19. The table came from immunoSEQ multiplex PCR; TCRdb's copy has only in-frame clones and leaves some out. The table lists 270,000 or so clones, 65% to 85% of them singletons. Material for sequencing was peripheral blood. The source of these receptors is a human donor with COVID-19, enrolled during active disease. The donor label of this sample is uncertain.

This clone was counted once. This chain connects TRBV6-5 to TRBJ2-3; TRBD2 matches 7 bases. The CDR3 consists of 13 residues. With 11 bases clipped from V and 1 base from J, the junction kept 6 bases outside the gene matches. The germline CDR1 and CDR2 sequences are MNHEY and SVGAGI. The CDR3 is CAYEGGGTDTQYF. The DNA of the CDR3 is TGTGCCTACGAGGGAGGGGGCACAGATACGCAGTATTTT.

This chain connects TRBV19 to TRBJ2-3; D gene ambiguous. Trimming removed 3 bases at V and 1 base at J, with 11 bases between. Germline CDR1 is LNHDA and CDR2 is SQIVND (reference sequence). The CDR3 runs to 15 residues. The CDR3 nucleotides are TGTGCCAGTAGTATTGGGCAAACCCGCACAGATACGCAGTATTTT. Translation gives CASSIGQTRTDTQYF. The variable domain in full, with the rest retrieved from reference TRBV19 and TRBJ2-3, is DGGITQSPKYLFRKEGQNVTLSCEQNLNHDAMYWYRQDPGQGLRLIYYSQIVNDFQKGDIAEGYSVSREKKESFPLTVTSAQKNPTAFYLCASSIGQTRTDTQYFGPGTRLTVL.

V usage is TRBV5-8 and J usage is TRBJ2-5; 8 bases are a match to TRBD1. Germline CDR1 is SGHTS and CDR2 is YDEGEE. The J segment lost 1 base and the V segment lost 4 bases, leaving 12 bases of the junction unmatched. CDR3 length: 17 amino acids. The CDR3 reads CASSPREGTGLQETQYF. Here the CDR3 DNA reads TGTGCCAGCAGCCCTCGCGAGGGGACAGGCCTCCAAGAGACCCAGTACTTC.

The V gene is TRBV10-3, the J gene TRBJ2-3, with 10 bases lining up with TRBD2. Germline-derived CDR1 and CDR2 are ENHRY and SYGVKD. V gave up 3 bases and J gave up 6 bases; unmatched junction bases: 6. There are 15 residues in the CDR3. The CDR3 region has the DNA TGTGCCATCAGTGAAGGTAGCGGGAGGCCTGATACGCAGTATTTT. Its protein product is CAISEGSGRPDTQYF.

The CDR3 sequence is CSVEGVVDTQYF. CDR3 coding DNA: TGCAGCGTTGAAGGAGTGGTAGATACGCAGTATTTT. This sequence joins TRBV29-1 and TRBJ2-3, with D hard to call. The germline V gene encodes CDR1 SQVTM and CDR2 ANQGSEA. V was trimmed by 1 base and J by 5 bases, leaving 7 bases between them. The CDR3 runs to 12 residues.

The V call is TRBV11-3, the J call TRBJ1-4, with 7 bases identical to TRBD1. Losses at the gene ends were 3 bases for V and 7 bases for J; bases not matched to a gene: 14. The CDR3 runs to 17 residues. Germline V gene data show CDR1 as SGHNT and CDR2 as YENEEA. CDR3 sequence reads: CASSFPGNRGGGEKLFF. CDR3 nucleotides: TGTGCCAGCAGCTTTCCCGGGAACAGGGGAGGAGGTGAAAAACTGTTTTTT.

This chain links TRBV6-5 with TRBJ2-7; TRBD1 is a possible D gene (5 bases). Germline V gene lookup returns CDR1 MNHEY and CDR2 SVGAGI. There are 15 residues in the CDR3. V lost 0 bases, J lost 3 bases, and 12 bases lay in between. CDR3 sequence (DNA): TGTGCCAGCAGTTACTCAGGAGACAGAGACTACGAGCAGTACTTC. The encoded protein is CASSYSGDRDYEQYF.

V usage is TRBV4-3 and J usage is TRBJ2-1; weak D call: TRBD2 (6 bases). The CDR3 runs to 16 residues. Between the trimmed V and J ends, which lost 1 base and 3 bases, there was a span of 13 bases. Per the germline V gene, CDR1 is LGHNA and CDR2 is YSLEER. CDR3 residues: CASSQGGRDIYNEQFF. The CDR3 nucleotides are TGCGCCAGCAGCCAAGGAGGGCGGGATATCTACAATGAGCAGTTCTTC.

The chain recombines TRBV30 with TRBJ2-3; 9 bases line up with TRBD2. V was pared by 3 bases and J by 0 bases, with 1 base of the junction left unmatched. CDR3 length equals 14 residues. The germline gives CDR1 GTSNPN, CDR2 SVGIG (reference sequence). The CDR3 loop is CAWRAGGSTDTQYF. CDR3 nucleotides: TGTGCCTGGAGGGCGGGAGGGAGCACAGATACGCAGTATTTT.

The genes are TRBV18 and TRBJ1-4; TRBD1 is a possible D gene (5 bases). The ends were cut back, 3 bases at V and 0 bases at J, with 5 bases in the middle. The CDR3 contains 14 residues. The germline V gene encodes CDR1 KGHSH and CDR2 LQKENI. CDR3 loop: CASSPTATNEKLFF. CDR3 coding DNA: TGTGCCAGCTCACCGACAGCAACTAATGAAAAACTGTTTTTT.

This rearrangement joins TRBV5-5 to TRBJ1-2, with D possibly matching TRBD1 (6 bases). Germline CDR1 is SGHKS and CDR2 is YYEKEE (reference sequence). V lost 4 bases and J 7 bases, leaving 17 bases between the germline ends. The CDR3 spans 14 residues. The CDR3, as DNA: TGTGCCAGCAGCCGCCCCGGGACACGTGGTGGCTACACCTTC. This sequence encodes CASSRPGTRGGYTF.

This sequence joins TRBV9 and TRBJ2-5; a possible D gene is TRBD2 (6 bases). The CDR3 runs to 16 residues. Germline CDR1 reads SGDLS; CDR2 reads YYNGEE. The V end lost 4 bases, the J end lost 4 bases, and 20 bases lay between the germline ends. The CDR3: CASSSQGGNVGETQYF. DNA for the CDR3: TGTGCCAGCAGCTCTCAGGGAGGCAACGTCGGAGAGACCCAGTACTTC.

The chain carries TRBV5-1 and TRBJ2-1, with 8 bases lining up with TRBD2. The V gene's germline CDR1 is SGHRS and CDR2 YFSETQ. The CDR3 is made up of 14 amino acids. With V trimmed by 2 bases and J by 6 bases, 4 bases remained unmatched. CDR3 bases: TGCGCCAGCAGCTTAGCGGGAGCGCCCAATGAGCAGTTCTTC. Its protein product is CASSLAGAPNEQFF.

This chain links TRBV27 with TRBJ1-2; the match to TRBD1 covers 9 bases. The ends lost 6 bases at V and 6 bases at J; junction bases unmatched: 11. This CDR3 is 15 amino acids long. Germline CDR1 MNHEY, CDR2 SMNVEV (reference sequence). DNA of the CDR3: TGTGCCAGCAGCCGGAGAGGGGGACAGGGTGATGGCTACACCTTC. It yields the protein CASSRRGGQGDGYTF.

The CDR3 sequence: CASSRQGNYGYTF. DNA of the CDR3: TGTGCCAGCAGTCGACAGGGGAACTATGGCTACACCTTC. This chain links TRBV12-3 or TRBV12-4 with TRBJ1-2; TRBD1 matches at 8 bases. J was trimmed by 2 bases and V by 5 bases; bases with no gene match: 1. CDR3 length equals 13 residues.

The CDR3 coding sequence is TGTGCCAGCTCACCACGACGGGACAGCTCCTACGAGCAGTACTTC. It codes for CASSPRRDSSYEQYF. This sequence joins TRBV18 and TRBJ2-7; 7 bases map to TRBD1. The V and J ends lost 1 base and 0 bases, in that order; junction bases with no gene match: 3. The germline CDR1 and CDR2 sequences are KGHSH and LQKENI. The CDR3 covers 15 residues.

CDR3 sequence reads: CASSRTGFRETQYF. In DNA form, the CDR3 reads TGTGCCAGCAGCCGTACAGGGTTCAGAGAGACCCAGTACTTC. This chain uses TRBV6-5 with TRBJ2-5, with D possibly TRBD1 on 6 matching bases. V lost 6 bases and J lost 4, with 15 bases in between. Looked up from germline, CDR1 is MNHEY and CDR2 is SVGAGI. This CDR3 contains 14 residues.

This sequence joins TRBV19 and TRBJ2-7, with 10 bases fitting TRBD1. This CDR3 spans 15 amino acids. The germline V gene encodes CDR1 LNHDA and CDR2 SQIVND (reference sequence). The V and J ends lost 3 bases and 5 bases, in that order; junction bases with no gene match: 7. CDR3 sequence reads: CASSMAGTGAHEQYF. In nucleotides, the CDR3 is TGTGCCAGTAGTATGGCCGGGACAGGGGCCCACGAGCAGTACTTC.

The genes are TRBV30 and TRBJ2-2; TRBD2 matches 14 bases. The CDR3 spans 18 residues. Germline lookup yields CDR1 GTSNPN and CDR2 SVGIG (reference sequence). Trimming at V came to 4 bases and at J to 4 bases, leaving 11 bases not matched to a gene. In DNA form, the CDR3 reads TGTGCCTGGACGATAGGACTAGCGGGAGGCCAAATCACCGGGGAGCTGTTTTTT. It is translated as CAWTIGLAGGQITGELFF.

The chain is built from TRBV3-1 (or the pseudogene TRBV3-2) and TRBJ2-4; 11 bases match TRBD2. V dropped 3 bases and J dropped 2; count of bases not matched to a gene: 3. The CDR3 is 16 residues long. Germline V gene data show CDR1 as LGHDT and CDR2 as YNNKEL (reference sequence). CDR3 DNA sequence: TGTGCCAGCAGCCAGACTAGCGGGAACTCCAAAAACATTCAGTACTTC. This codes for CASSQTSGNSKNIQYF.